This is a list of T cell receptor beta chains from one sample in a study of T cell responses to AZD1222 COVID-19 vaccine. The protocol was immunoSEQ multiplex PCR, while the TCRdb copy is restricted to in-frame clones and leaves out a portion. The sample yields fewer than 110,000 clones, approximately 89% seen once. The source material was peripheral blood, sampled on day 0 of AZD1222 vaccination. These receptors were taken from an adult in good health. Each CDR3 is given with its conserved first and last residue. The order of the fields is CDR3 DNA, CDR3 protein, V gene, clone size, J gene, D gene. D genes are given only for firm matches. A row's size may be missing; if present it is once, few, many or a size class.

CDR3nt: TGTGCCAGCAGTCAGGGGGCCAAGGCTGAAGCTTTCTTT
CDR3aa: CASSQGAKAEAFF
v_gene: TRBV6-5
abundance: -
j_gene: TRBJ1-1
d_gene: TRBD1

CDR3nt: TGTGCCAGCAGCGTTTCTGGGGCCAACGTCCTGACTTTC
CDR3aa: CASSVSGANVLTF
v_gene: TRBV9
abundance: -
j_gene: TRBJ2-6
d_gene: -

CDR3nt: TGTGCCAGTAGTAAGGCGGGAGGGTACACCGGGGAGCTGTTTTTT
CDR3aa: CASSKAGGYTGELFF
v_gene: TRBV19
abundance: -
j_gene: TRBJ2-2
d_gene: TRBD2

CDR3nt: TGTGCCAGCAGCCCACGAGCGGCGGGTTCGGCGGGGTCCTTCAATGAGCAGTTCTTC
CDR3aa: CASSPRAAGSAGSFNEQFF
v_gene: TRBV9
abundance: -
j_gene: TRBJ2-1
d_gene: -

CDR3nt: TGTGCCAGTAGTATAGGCCCAGGATCCTCCTACAATGAGCAGTTCTTC
CDR3aa: CASSIGPGSSYNEQFF
v_gene: TRBV19
abundance: once
j_gene: TRBJ2-1
d_gene: -

CDR3nt: TGTGCCAGCTCATTAAGGGACAACTCATACAATGAGCAGTTCTTC
CDR3aa: CASSLRDNSYNEQFF
v_gene: TRBV6-4
abundance: -
j_gene: TRBJ2-1
d_gene: -

CDR3nt: TGCGCCAGCAGCCAGCAGACAGGGGGAATCAATCAGCCCCAGCATTTT
CDR3aa: CASSQQTGGINQPQHF
v_gene: TRBV4-1
abundance: -
j_gene: TRBJ1-5
d_gene: TRBD1

CDR3nt: TGTGCCAGCAGTTACTCCCCCGGCAGGGTCGGCTACACCTTC
CDR3aa: CASSYSPGRVGYTF
v_gene: TRBV6-5
abundance: -
j_gene: TRBJ1-2
d_gene: -

CDR3nt: TGCGCCAGCAGCTTGAGCACAGGGGAGCGGGAGACCCAGTACTTC
CDR3aa: CASSLSTGERETQYF
v_gene: TRBV5-1
abundance: -
j_gene: TRBJ2-5
d_gene: TRBD1

CDR3nt: TGTGCCAGCAGTCGCTTAGCGGGAGGCTCCTACAATGAGCAGTTCTTC
CDR3aa: CASSRLAGGSYNEQFF
v_gene: TRBV7-2
abundance: -
j_gene: TRBJ2-1
d_gene: TRBD2

CDR3nt: TGTGCCAGCAGCTCCAGACAGGGCGGGACAGATACGCAGTATTTT
CDR3aa: CASSSRQGGTDTQYF
v_gene: TRBV7-2
abundance: few
j_gene: TRBJ2-3
d_gene: TRBD1

CDR3nt: TGTGCCAGCAGCCCAAACAGGGTGGGCTATGGCTACACCTTC
CDR3aa: CASSPNRVGYGYTF
v_gene: TRBV3-1/TRBV3-2
abundance: -
j_gene: TRBJ1-2
d_gene: -

CDR3nt: TGTGCCATCAGGGGACAGGGCGAGACCCAGTACTTC
CDR3aa: CAIRGQGETQYF
v_gene: TRBV10-3
abundance: once
j_gene: TRBJ2-5
d_gene: TRBD1

CDR3nt: TGTGCCAGCACCCGTGGGGGGGGCAGGGACACTGAAGCTTTCTTT
CDR3aa: CASTRGGGRDTEAFF
v_gene: TRBV6-5
abundance: -
j_gene: TRBJ1-1
d_gene: -

CDR3nt: TGTGCCAGTAACAGGCAAACTAGCACAGATACGCAGTATTTT
CDR3aa: CASNRQTSTDTQYF
v_gene: TRBV19
abundance: -
j_gene: TRBJ2-3
d_gene: -

CDR3nt: TGTGCCAGCAGCCCCTGGGGGGACTCTGGGGCCAACGTCCTGACTTTC
CDR3aa: CASSPWGDSGANVLTF
v_gene: TRBV7-8
abundance: -
j_gene: TRBJ2-6
d_gene: -

CDR3nt: TGTGCCAGCAGGACCCGGACAGGGAGCGGAAACACCATATATTTT
CDR3aa: CASRTRTGSGNTIYF
v_gene: TRBV2
abundance: -
j_gene: TRBJ1-3
d_gene: TRBD1

CDR3nt: TGTGCCAGCTCACGGAGAGTAGCGGGAGGGCCCCACGAGCAGTACTTC
CDR3aa: CASSRRVAGGPHEQYF
v_gene: TRBV18
abundance: -
j_gene: TRBJ2-7
d_gene: TRBD2

CDR3nt: TGTGCCAGCAGCTCCGCGGTTAGGACGGGCTGGGTAGCGGGATTCTCCTACAATGAGCAGTTCTTC
CDR3aa: CASSSAVRTGWVAGFSYNEQFF
v_gene: TRBV6-6
abundance: -
j_gene: TRBJ2-1
d_gene: TRBD2

CDR3nt: TGTGCCAGCAGCCGCAGGGACTCCTACAATGAGCAGTTCTTC
CDR3aa: CASSRRDSYNEQFF
v_gene: TRBV4-2
abundance: -
j_gene: TRBJ2-1
d_gene: -

CDR3nt: TGTGCCAGCAGCTTAGCGGGGAATCAAGAGACCCAGTACTTC
CDR3aa: CASSLAGNQETQYF
v_gene: TRBV7-8
abundance: few
j_gene: TRBJ2-5
d_gene: -

CDR3nt: TGTGCCAGTGGGGGCCGGGCGGACACCATATATTTT
CDR3aa: CASGGRADTIYF
v_gene: TRBV19
abundance: -
j_gene: TRBJ1-3
d_gene: -

CDR3nt: TGTGCCAGCAGCATTGGGACTAGCGGGGGGGACGGTGGTACGCAGTATTTT
CDR3aa: CASSIGTSGGDGGTQYF
v_gene: TRBV7-2
abundance: -
j_gene: TRBJ2-3
d_gene: TRBD2

CDR3nt: TGTGCCAGCTCACCACCGGGAGGGAATGCTGGAAACACCATATATTTT
CDR3aa: CASSPPGGNAGNTIYF
v_gene: TRBV18
abundance: -
j_gene: TRBJ1-3
d_gene: -

CDR3nt: TGTGCCAGCAGGAGATCCGGGACAGGAGGTTATGGCTACACCTTC
CDR3aa: CASRRSGTGGYGYTF
v_gene: TRBV28
abundance: once
j_gene: TRBJ1-2
d_gene: TRBD1

CDR3nt: TGTGCCAGCAGTATCCAGGGAAACTATGGCTACACCTTC
CDR3aa: CASSIQGNYGYTF
v_gene: TRBV6-5
abundance: -
j_gene: TRBJ1-2
d_gene: -

CDR3nt: TGTGCCAGCAGCCAAGAGACAGGAACTGGCTACACCTTC
CDR3aa: CASSQETGTGYTF
v_gene: TRBV3-1/TRBV3-2
abundance: -
j_gene: TRBJ1-2
d_gene: -

CDR3nt: TGTGCCAGCTCATTTGACAGGGGTTCCGGGGAGCTGTTTTTT
CDR3aa: CASSFDRGSGELFF
v_gene: TRBV18
abundance: once
j_gene: TRBJ2-2
d_gene: TRBD1

CDR3nt: TGTGCCAGCAGAGGGTCAGGGAACACTGAAGCTTTCTTT
CDR3aa: CASRGSGNTEAFF
v_gene: TRBV6-5
abundance: -
j_gene: TRBJ1-1
d_gene: -

CDR3nt: TGTGCCAGCAGCAAAGAGGGACCTGAAGCTTTCTTT
CDR3aa: CASSKEGPEAFF
v_gene: TRBV21-1
abundance: -
j_gene: TRBJ1-1
d_gene: -

CDR3nt: TGTGCCAGCAGCTCCAGGGGGTTCGCTGAAGCTTTCTTT
CDR3aa: CASSSRGFAEAFF
v_gene: TRBV7-9
abundance: -
j_gene: TRBJ1-1
d_gene: TRBD1

CDR3nt: TGTGCCACCAGTGATTTCCTAGCGGGAGGGCCTACTCGAGGGAACACCGGGGAGCTGTTTTTT
CDR3aa: CATSDFLAGGPTRGNTGELFF
v_gene: TRBV24-1
abundance: -
j_gene: TRBJ2-2
d_gene: TRBD2

CDR3nt: TGCGCCAGCAGCCAAGACCCGGGACTAGCCACCGGGGAGCTGTTTTTT
CDR3aa: CASSQDPGLATGELFF
v_gene: TRBV4-3
abundance: -
j_gene: TRBJ2-2
d_gene: TRBD2

CDR3nt: TGTGCCAGCATAGCCGGAGGCCGACACAATGAGCAGTTCTTC
CDR3aa: CASIAGGRHNEQFF
v_gene: TRBV6-5
abundance: -
j_gene: TRBJ2-1
d_gene: -

CDR3nt: TGTGCCACGTCTCTGGGGGATCAGCCCCAGCATTTT
CDR3aa: CATSLGDQPQHF
v_gene: TRBV15
abundance: -
j_gene: TRBJ1-5
d_gene: -

CDR3nt: TGTGCCAGCAGTTTAGGGGGGGCGGGAGGCTACACCTTC
CDR3aa: CASSLGGAGGYTF
v_gene: TRBV27
abundance: -
j_gene: TRBJ1-2
d_gene: -

CDR3nt: TGTGCCAGCCAGGGAGGGACTAGCGGGGACTACGAGCAGTACTTC
CDR3aa: CASQGGTSGDYEQYF
v_gene: TRBV27
abundance: -
j_gene: TRBJ2-7
d_gene: TRBD2

CDR3nt: TGCGCCACCTCGAGCGGAAGCGGGAACACTGAAGCTTTCTTT
CDR3aa: CATSSGSGNTEAFF
v_gene: TRBV10-2
abundance: -
j_gene: TRBJ1-1
d_gene: -

CDR3nt: TGTGCCAGCAGCTTGGACAGGAACACTGAAGCTTTCTTT
CDR3aa: CASSLDRNTEAFF
v_gene: TRBV7-6
abundance: -
j_gene: TRBJ1-1
d_gene: -

CDR3nt: TGTGCCAGCAGCGTAGGACAGGGCACTGAAGCTTTCTTT
CDR3aa: CASSVGQGTEAFF
v_gene: TRBV3-1/TRBV3-2
abundance: -
j_gene: TRBJ1-1
d_gene: TRBD1

CDR3nt: TGCGCCAGCAGCCAAGAACAGGCAGCAACTAATGAAAAACTGTTTTTT
CDR3aa: CASSQEQAATNEKLFF
v_gene: TRBV4-3
abundance: -
j_gene: TRBJ1-4
d_gene: -

CDR3nt: TGTGCCACCAGCAGAGTGGGGACGGCGGGCACTGAAGCTTTCTTT
CDR3aa: CATSRVGTAGTEAFF
v_gene: TRBV15
abundance: -
j_gene: TRBJ1-1
d_gene: -

CDR3nt: TGTGCCAGCAGCCCAGGGACAGGGTTATCCTACAATGAGCAGTTCTTC
CDR3aa: CASSPGTGLSYNEQFF
v_gene: TRBV11-2
abundance: -
j_gene: TRBJ2-1
d_gene: TRBD1

CDR3nt: TGTGCCAGCAGCCAGAAGACAGGGTTGGGCGCAGATACGCAGTATTTT
CDR3aa: CASSQKTGLGADTQYF
v_gene: TRBV5-6
abundance: -
j_gene: TRBJ2-3
d_gene: TRBD1

CDR3nt: TGTGCCAGCAGCGTAGCTGCAGAGAATTCACCCCTCCACTTT
CDR3aa: CASSVAAENSPLHF
v_gene: TRBV9
abundance: -
j_gene: TRBJ1-6
d_gene: -